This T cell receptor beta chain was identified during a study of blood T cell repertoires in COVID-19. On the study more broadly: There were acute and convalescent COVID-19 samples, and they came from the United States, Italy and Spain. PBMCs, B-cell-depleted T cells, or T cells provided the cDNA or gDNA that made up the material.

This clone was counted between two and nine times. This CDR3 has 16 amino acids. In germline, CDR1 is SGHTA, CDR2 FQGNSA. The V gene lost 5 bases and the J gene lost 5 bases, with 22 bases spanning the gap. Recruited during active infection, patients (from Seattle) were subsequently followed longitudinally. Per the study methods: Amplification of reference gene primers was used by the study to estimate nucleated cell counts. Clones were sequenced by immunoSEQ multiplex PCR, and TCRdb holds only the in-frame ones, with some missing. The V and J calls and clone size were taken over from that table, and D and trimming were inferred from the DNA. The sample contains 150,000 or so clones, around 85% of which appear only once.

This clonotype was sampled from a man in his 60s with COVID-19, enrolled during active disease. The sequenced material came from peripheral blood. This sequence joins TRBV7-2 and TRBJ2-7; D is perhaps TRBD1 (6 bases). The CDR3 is CASSPRQEPFPNEQYF. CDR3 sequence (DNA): TGTGCCAGCAGCCCCCGACAGGAACCTTTCCCCAACGAGCAGTACTTC.